This TCR beta chain was recorded in a study of CD8 T cells in Susac syndrome. General study findings and limits: The study acknowledged a relatively small number of individuals in its TCR sequencing and HLA analysis.

Germline lookup yields CDR1 MDHEN and CDR2 SYDVKM. The CDR3 runs 11 residues. With 8 bases removed from V and 5 bases from J, the gap between germline ends came to 9 bases. With random hexamers, 0.5 to 1 ug RNA was reverse transcribed. The amplification used immunoSEQ multiplex PCR on TCR beta CDR3; it spanned 54 Vbeta and 13 Jbeta. MiXCR, applied by TCRdb to the immunoSEQ multiplex PCR reads, yields one record per CDR3 protein. The data contain 250,000 to 300,000 distinct CDR3 sequences, 80% to 90% of them singletons. Sequencing of TCR beta was undertaken in CD8+ and CD4+ T cells derived from blood. Negative isolation was applied to CD8+ and CD4+ T cells, and FACS enrichment was applied to TEMRA cells. This clonotype was counted once. The antigen is not known.

The J gene is TRBJ2-5, the V gene TRBV28; D could derive from TRBD1 or TRBD2 (5 bases each). The TCR originated in a human donor with multiple sclerosis. Material for sequencing was CD8+ T cells from PBMCs. As DNA, the CDR3 is TGTGCCAGCGTGTGGGGGGAGACCCAGTACTTC. It encodes CASVWGETQYF.